Presented here are 4 T cell receptor beta chains from one specimen sequenced in a study of neurological immune-mediated disorders. TCRdb used MiXCR to reprocess the 5' RACE reads, holding one entry per CDR3 protein. The sample lists 57,000 or so distinct CDR3 sequences, more than 8% occurring once. Regarding time point: longitudinal time-point 2. The sequenced sample was PBMCs. These TCRs come from a man younger than 40 in good health.

This clonotype was found once. The conserved phenylalanine or tryptophan is not found at the CDR3 terminus, so this likely reflects a read error. The V call is TRBV12-3 or TRBV12-4, the J call TRBJ1-2; the D gene is possibly TRBD1 (6 bases). The V and J ends lost 3 bases and 7 bases respectively, with 15 bases between them. The CDR3 spans 14 residues. CDR3 sequence reads: CASSLREMGAGYTL. CDR3 DNA sequence: TGTGCCAGCAGTTTGAGGGAAATGGGGGCTGGCTACACCCTC.

This clonotype has more than one count but fewer than ten. The chain uses TRBV7-6 and TRBJ2-5, with TRBD2 matching over 13 bases. This CDR3 is built from 18 residues. The V gene's germline CDR1 is SGHVS and CDR2 FNYEAQ. V was clipped by 7 bases and J by 5 bases; unmatched bases: 16. DNA for the CDR3: TGTGCCAGCACCCTAACCGGGACTAGCGGGATGAAGGGGGAGACCCAGTACTTC. Residues: CASTLTGTSGMKGETQYF.

The sample holds many counts of this clonotype. The J gene is TRBJ2-3, the V gene TRBV4-2; 11 nucleotides agree with TRBD2. V lost 4 bases to trimming and J lost 1 base; unmatched junction nucleotides: 4. The germline V gene has CDR1 LGHNA and CDR2 YNFKEQ. CDR3 length: 16 residues. The CDR3 reads CASSPTSGMGTDTQYF. CDR3 coding DNA: TGTGCCAGCAGCCCGACTAGCGGGATGGGCACAGATACGCAGTATTTT.

Many counts were recorded for this clonotype. The chain carries TRBV4-2 and TRBJ2-5; 8 bases align to TRBD2. Unmatched junction bases numbered 3, after V lost 1 base and J lost 2 bases. CDR1 LGHNA and CDR2 YNFKEQ come from the germline V gene. The CDR3 loop spans 15 amino acids. CDR3 DNA sequence: TGTGCCAGCAGCCAAGCGGGAGGGGAGCAAGAGACCCAGTACTTC. Amino acids: CASSQAGGEQETQYF.